Presented here are 2 T cell receptor beta chains from one specimen sequenced in a study of patients and donors after allogeneic stem cell transplantation. TCRdb used MiXCR to reprocess the RT-PCR reads, holding one entry per CDR3 protein. The data show more than 850,000 distinct CDR3 sequences, more than 15% seen once. Sequenced sample: blood, either unsorted or a sorted T cell fraction (not recorded which). The source of these receptors is a human donor who was either an allogeneic HSCT recipient or a stem cell or donor lymphocyte infusion donor (not recorded which). It is not recorded whose cells these are; they may come from a transplant donor.

The chain employs TRBV7-3 and TRBJ1-6; 11 positions agree with TRBD1. This CDR3 has 17 amino acids. CDR1 and CDR2 (germline): SGHTA, FQGTGA. Trimming took 2 bases from V and 4 from J; bases not matched to a gene: 4. The CDR3: CASSLQGTGGYNSPLHF. As DNA, the CDR3 is TGTGCCAGCAGCTTACAAGGGACAGGGGGTTATAATTCACCCCTCCACTTT. Full variable domain (rest looked up from reference TRBV7-3 and TRBJ1-6): GAGVSQTPSNKVTEKGKYVELRCDPISGHTALYWYRQSLGQGPEFLIYFQGTGAADDSGLPNDRFFAVRPEGSVSTLKIQRTERGDSAVYLCASSLQGTGGYNSPLHFGNGTRLTVT.

The table lists this clonotype with a few counts. The chain uses TRBV18 and TRBJ2-7; D is unresolved. V lost 3 bases to trimming and J lost 4 bases, with 13 bases between them. Germline assignment: CDR1 KGHSH and CDR2 LQKENI. The CDR3 is 14 residues long. CDR3 sequence: CASSPGSVQYEQYF. CDR3 sequence (DNA): TGTGCCAGCTCACCCGGGTCAGTGCAGTACGAGCAGTACTTC.